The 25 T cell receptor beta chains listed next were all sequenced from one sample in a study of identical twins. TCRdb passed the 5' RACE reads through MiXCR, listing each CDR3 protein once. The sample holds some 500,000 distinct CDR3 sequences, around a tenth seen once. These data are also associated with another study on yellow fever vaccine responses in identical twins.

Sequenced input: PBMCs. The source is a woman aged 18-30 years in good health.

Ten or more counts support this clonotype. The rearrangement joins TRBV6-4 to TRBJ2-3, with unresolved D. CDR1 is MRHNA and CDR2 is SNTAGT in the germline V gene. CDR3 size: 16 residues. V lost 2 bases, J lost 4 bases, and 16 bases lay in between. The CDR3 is CASSDAGYSSADTQYF. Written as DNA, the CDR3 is TGTGCCAGCAGTGACGCCGGGTATTCCTCCGCAGATACGCAGTATTTT.

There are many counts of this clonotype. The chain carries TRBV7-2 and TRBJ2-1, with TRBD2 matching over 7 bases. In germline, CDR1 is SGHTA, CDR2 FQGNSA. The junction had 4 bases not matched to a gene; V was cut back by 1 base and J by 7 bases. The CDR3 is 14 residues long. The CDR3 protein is CASSLVAGVNEQFF. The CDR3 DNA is TGTGCCAGCAGCTTAGTGGCGGGAGTTAATGAGCAGTTCTTC.

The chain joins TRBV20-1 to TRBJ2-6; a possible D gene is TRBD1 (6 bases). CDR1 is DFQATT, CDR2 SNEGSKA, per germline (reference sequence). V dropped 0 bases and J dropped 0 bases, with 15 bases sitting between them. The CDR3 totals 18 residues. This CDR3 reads CSARDQGTLPSGANVLTF. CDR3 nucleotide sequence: TGCAGTGCTAGAGATCAGGGGACCCTCCCCTCTGGGGCCAACGTCCTGACTTTC.

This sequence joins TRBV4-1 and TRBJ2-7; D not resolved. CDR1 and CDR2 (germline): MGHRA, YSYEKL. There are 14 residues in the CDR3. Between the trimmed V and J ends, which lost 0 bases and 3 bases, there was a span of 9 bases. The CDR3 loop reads CASSQDVLGYEQYF. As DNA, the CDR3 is TGCGCCAGCAGCCAAGATGTTTTAGGCTACGAGCAGTACTTC.

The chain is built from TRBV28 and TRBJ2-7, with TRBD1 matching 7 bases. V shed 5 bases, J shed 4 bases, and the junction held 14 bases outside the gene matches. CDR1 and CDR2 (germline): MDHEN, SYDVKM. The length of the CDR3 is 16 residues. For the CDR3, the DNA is TGTGCCAGCAGTGCCTACCGGGACAGCCGAATTTACGAGCAGTACTTC. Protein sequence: CASSAYRDSRIYEQYF.

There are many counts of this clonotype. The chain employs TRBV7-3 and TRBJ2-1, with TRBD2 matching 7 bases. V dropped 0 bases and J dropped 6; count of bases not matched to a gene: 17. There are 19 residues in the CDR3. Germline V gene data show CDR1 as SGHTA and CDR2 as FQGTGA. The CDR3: CASSLTQRGSSNPSNEQFF. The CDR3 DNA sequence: TGTGCCAGCAGCTTAACCCAGCGGGGCTCATCAAACCCTTCCAATGAGCAGTTCTTC.

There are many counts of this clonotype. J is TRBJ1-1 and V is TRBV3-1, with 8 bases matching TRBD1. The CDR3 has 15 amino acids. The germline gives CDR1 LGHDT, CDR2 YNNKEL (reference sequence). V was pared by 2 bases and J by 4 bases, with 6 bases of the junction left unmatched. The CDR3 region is CASSQYGQGGTEAFF. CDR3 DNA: TGTGCCAGCAGCCAATACGGACAGGGTGGCACTGAAGCTTTCTTT.

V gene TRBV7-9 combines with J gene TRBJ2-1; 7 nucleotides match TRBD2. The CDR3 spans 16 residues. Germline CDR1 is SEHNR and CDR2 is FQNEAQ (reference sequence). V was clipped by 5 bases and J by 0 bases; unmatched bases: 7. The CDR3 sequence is CASSILATFSYNEQFF. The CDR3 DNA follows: TGTGCCAGCAGCATACTAGCGACTTTCTCCTACAATGAGCAGTTCTTC.

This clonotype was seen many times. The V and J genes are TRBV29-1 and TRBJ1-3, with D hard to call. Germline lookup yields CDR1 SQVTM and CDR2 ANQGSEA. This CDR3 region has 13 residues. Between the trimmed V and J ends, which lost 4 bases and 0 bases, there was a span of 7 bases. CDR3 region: CSVVTRSGNTIYF. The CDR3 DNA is TGCAGCGTTGTGACACGCTCTGGAAACACCATATATTTT. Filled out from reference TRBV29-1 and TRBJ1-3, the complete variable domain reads SAVISQKPSRDICQRGTSLTIQCQVDSQVTMMFWYRQQPGQSLTLIATANQGSEATYESGFVIDKFPISRPNLTFSTLTVSNMSPEDSSIYLCSVVTRSGNTIYFGEGSWLTVV.

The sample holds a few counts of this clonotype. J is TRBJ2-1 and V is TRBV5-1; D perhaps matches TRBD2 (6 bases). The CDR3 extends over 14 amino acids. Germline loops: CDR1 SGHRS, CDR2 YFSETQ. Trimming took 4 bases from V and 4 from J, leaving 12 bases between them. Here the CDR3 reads CASSLEGLYNEQFF. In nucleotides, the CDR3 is TGCGCCAGCAGCCTGGAGGGACTTTACAATGAGCAGTTCTTC.

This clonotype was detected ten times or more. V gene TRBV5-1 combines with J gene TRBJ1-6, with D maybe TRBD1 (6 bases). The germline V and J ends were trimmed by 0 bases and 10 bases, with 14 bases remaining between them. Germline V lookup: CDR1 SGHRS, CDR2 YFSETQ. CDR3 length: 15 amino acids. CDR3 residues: CASSLVGRGDSPLHF. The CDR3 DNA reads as TGCGCCAGCAGCTTGGTCGGCAGGGGTGACTCACCCCTCCACTTT.

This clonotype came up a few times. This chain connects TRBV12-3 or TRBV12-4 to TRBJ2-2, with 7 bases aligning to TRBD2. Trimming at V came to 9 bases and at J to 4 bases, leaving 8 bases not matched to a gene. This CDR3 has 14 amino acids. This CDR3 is CASGSGGPTGELFF. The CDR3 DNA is TGTGCCAGTGGGTCGGGAGGCCCCACCGGGGAGCTGTTTTTT.

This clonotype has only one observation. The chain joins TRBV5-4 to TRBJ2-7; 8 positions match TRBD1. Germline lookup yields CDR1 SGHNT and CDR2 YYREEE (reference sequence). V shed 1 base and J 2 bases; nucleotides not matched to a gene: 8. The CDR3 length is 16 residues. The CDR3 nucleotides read TGTGCCAGCAGCTTGTGGGGCAGGGGACAGGCCTACGAGCAGTACTTC. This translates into CASSLWGRGQAYEQYF.

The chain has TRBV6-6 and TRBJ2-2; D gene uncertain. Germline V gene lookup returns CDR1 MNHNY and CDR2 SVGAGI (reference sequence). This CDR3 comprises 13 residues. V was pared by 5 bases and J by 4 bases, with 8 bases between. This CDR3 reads CASSGAATGELFF. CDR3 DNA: TGTGCCAGCAGTGGCGCGGCCACCGGGGAGCTGTTTTTT.

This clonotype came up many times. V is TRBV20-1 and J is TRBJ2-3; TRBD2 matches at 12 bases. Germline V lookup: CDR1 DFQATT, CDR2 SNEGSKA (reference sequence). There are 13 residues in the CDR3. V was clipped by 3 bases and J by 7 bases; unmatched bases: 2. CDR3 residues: CSARTSGSHTQYF. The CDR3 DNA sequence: TGCAGTGCTAGGACTAGCGGGAGTCATACGCAGTATTTT.

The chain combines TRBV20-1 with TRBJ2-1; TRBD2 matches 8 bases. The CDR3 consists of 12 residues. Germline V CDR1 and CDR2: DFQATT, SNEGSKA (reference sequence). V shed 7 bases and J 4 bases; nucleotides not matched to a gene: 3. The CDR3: CSGTSRYNEQFF. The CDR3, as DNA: TGCAGTGGGACTAGCAGGTACAATGAGCAGTTCTTC.

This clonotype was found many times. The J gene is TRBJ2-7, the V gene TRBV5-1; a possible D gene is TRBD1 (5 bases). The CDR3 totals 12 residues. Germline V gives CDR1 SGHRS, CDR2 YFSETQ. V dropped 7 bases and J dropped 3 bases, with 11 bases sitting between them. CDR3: CASVDSNYEQYF. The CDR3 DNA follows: TGCGCCAGCGTTGACAGTAACTACGAGCAGTACTTC.

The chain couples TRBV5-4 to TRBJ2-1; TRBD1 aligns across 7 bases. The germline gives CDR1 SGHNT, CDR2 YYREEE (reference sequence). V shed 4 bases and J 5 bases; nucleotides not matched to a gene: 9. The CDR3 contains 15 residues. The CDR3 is CASSPPDRENNEQFF. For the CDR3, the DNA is TGTGCCAGCAGCCCACCAGACAGGGAAAACAATGAGCAGTTCTTC.

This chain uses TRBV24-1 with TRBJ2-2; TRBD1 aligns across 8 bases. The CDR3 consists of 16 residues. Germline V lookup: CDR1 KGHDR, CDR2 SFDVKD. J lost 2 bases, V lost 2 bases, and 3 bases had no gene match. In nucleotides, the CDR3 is TGTGCCACCAGTGATTATGGACAGGGTAACACCGGGGAGCTGTTTTTT. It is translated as CATSDYGQGNTGELFF.

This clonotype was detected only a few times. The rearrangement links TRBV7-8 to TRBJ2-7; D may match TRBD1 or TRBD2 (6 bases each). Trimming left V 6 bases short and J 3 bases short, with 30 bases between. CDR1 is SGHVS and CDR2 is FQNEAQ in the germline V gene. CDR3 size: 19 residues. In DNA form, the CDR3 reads TGTGCCAGCAGATATAGGGGGGCCCTAACAGGAACCAGGGGCTACGAGCAGTACTTC. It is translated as CASRYRGALTGTRGYEQYF. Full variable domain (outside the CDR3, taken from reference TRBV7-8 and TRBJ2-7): GAGVSQSPRYKVAKRGQDVALRCDPISGHVSLFWYQQALGQGPEFLTYFQNEAQLDKSGLPSDRFFAERPEGSVSTLKIQRTQQEDSAVYLCASRYRGALTGTRGYEQYFGPGTRLTVT.

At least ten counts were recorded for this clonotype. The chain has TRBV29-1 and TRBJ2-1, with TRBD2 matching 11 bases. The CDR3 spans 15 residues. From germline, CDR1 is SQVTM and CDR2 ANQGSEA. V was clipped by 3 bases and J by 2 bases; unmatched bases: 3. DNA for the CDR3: TGCAGCGTTGATCAGACTAGCGGGACCTACAATGAGCAGTTCTTC. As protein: CSVDQTSGTYNEQFF.

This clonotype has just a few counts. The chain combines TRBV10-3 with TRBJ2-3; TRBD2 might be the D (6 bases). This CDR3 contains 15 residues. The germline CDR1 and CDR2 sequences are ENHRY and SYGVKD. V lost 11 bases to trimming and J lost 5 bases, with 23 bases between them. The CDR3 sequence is CASKGEVWGLDTQYF. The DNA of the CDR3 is TGTGCCTCCAAAGGGGAGGTTTGGGGTTTAGATACGCAGTATTTT.

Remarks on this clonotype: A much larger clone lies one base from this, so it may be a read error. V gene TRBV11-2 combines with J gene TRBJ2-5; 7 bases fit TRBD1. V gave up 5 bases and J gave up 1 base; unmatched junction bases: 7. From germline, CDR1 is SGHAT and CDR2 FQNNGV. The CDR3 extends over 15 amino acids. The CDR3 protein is CASSATGAIQETQYF. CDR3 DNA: TGTGCCAGCAGCGCAACAGGGGCCATCCAAGAGACCCAGTACTTC.

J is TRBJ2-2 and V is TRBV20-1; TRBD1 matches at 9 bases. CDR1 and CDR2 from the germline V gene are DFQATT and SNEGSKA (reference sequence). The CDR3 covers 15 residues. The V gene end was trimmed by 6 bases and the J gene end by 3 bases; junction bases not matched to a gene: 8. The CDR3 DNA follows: TGCAGTGCCCCTGAGGGGACAGGGTACACCGGGGAGCTGTTTTTT. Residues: CSAPEGTGYTGELFF.

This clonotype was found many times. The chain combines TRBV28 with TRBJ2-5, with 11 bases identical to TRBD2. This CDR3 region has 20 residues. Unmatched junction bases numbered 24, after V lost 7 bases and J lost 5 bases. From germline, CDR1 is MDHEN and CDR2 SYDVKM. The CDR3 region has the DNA TGTGCCAGCACCTTGAGTATTAGCGGGAGGGCCTTTGGGCGCGGTGAGACCCAGTACTTC. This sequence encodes CASTLSISGRAFGRGETQYF.